This T cell receptor (beta chain) was obtained from a study of blood T cell repertoires in COVID-19. Turning to the study itself: Acute-phase and convalescent COVID-19 samples originated in the United States, Italy and Spain. T cells, B-cell-depleted T cells, or PBMCs supplied cDNA or gDNA.

Germline loops: CDR1 SGHRS, CDR2 YFSETQ. Trimming took off 0 bases at V and 7 bases at J, with 17 bases between the two ends. CDR3 length: 16 amino acids. Measured with immunoSEQ multiplex PCR; TCRdb has only the in-frame clones, and not every one. The sample holds about 200,000 clones; roughly 90% are singletons and the top ten take 6.5% to 9%. Resolution of symptoms, clearance, or two negative PCRs was present in recovered Cohort 3 donors. This clone was seen once. This receptor was identified in a woman younger than 35 who had recovered from COVID-19. The source material was PBMCs or T cells enriched from blood (not recorded which). The chain recombines TRBV5-1 with TRBJ2-1, with D possibly TRBD1 on 6 matching bases. CDR3 loop: CASSLGYQGKGNEQFF. For the CDR3, the DNA is TGCGCCAGCAGCTTGGGTTACCAGGGGAAGGGGAATGAGCAGTTCTTC. Full variable domain (missing parts from reference TRBV5-1 and TRBJ2-1): KAGVTQTPRYLIKTRGQQVTLSCSPISGHRSVSWYQQTPGQGLQFLFEYFSETQRNKGNFPGRFSGRQFSNSRSEMNVSTLELGDSALYLCASSLGYQGKGNEQFFGPGTRLTVL.